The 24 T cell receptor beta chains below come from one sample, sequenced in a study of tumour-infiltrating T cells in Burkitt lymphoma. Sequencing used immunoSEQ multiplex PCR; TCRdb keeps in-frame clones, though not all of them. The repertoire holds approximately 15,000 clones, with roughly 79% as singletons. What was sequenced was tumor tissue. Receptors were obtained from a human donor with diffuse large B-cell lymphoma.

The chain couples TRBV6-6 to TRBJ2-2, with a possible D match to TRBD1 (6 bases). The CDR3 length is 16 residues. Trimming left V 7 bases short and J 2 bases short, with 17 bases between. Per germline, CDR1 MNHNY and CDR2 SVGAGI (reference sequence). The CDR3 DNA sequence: TGTGCCAGCACCCACGGTGGGGGCCCTAACACCGGGGAGCTGTTTTTT. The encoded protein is CASTHGGGPNTGELFF.

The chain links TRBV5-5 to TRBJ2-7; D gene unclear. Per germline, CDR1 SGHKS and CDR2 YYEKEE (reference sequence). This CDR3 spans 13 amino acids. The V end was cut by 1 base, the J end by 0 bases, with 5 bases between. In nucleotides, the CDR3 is TGTGCCAGCAGCTTGCAACCCTCCTACGAGCAGTACTTC. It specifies CASSLQPSYEQYF.

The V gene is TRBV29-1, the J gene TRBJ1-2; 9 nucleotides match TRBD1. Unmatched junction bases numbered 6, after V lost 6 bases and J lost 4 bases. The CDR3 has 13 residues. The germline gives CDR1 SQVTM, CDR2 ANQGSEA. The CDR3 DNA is TGCAGCGTGTCCGGGACAGGGCCCTATGGCTACACCTTC. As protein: CSVSGTGPYGYTF.

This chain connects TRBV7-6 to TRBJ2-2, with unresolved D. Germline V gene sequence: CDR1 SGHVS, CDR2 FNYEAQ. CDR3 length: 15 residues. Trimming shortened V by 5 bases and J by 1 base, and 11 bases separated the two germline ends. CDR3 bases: TGTGCCAGCAGCCCCTTCTGGGAGAACACCGGGGAGCTGTTTTTT. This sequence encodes CASSPFWENTGELFF.

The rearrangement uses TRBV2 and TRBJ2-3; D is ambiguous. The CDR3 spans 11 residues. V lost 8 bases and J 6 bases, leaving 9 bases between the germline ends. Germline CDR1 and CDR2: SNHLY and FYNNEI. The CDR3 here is CASAPLDTQYF. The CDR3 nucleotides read TGTGCCAGCGCCCCCCTGGATACGCAGTATTTT.

Here the CDR3 reads CASSPEGAYGYTF. In DNA, the CDR3 is TGTGCCAGCAGCCCAGAGGGGGCCTATGGCTACACCTTC. The chain combines TRBV9 with TRBJ1-2; 7 bases are shared with TRBD1. J gave up 4 bases and V 4 bases, and 4 bases lay outside the gene matches. CDR1 and CDR2 (germline): SGDLS, YYNGEE. CDR3 length: 13 amino acids.

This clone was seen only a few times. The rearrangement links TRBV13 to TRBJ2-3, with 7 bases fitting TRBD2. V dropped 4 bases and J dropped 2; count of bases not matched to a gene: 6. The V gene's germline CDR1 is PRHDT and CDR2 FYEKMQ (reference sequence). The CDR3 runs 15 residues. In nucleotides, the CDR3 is TGTGCCAGCAGCTCAGGACTAGACCCCACAGATACGCAGTATTTT. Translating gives CASSSGLDPTDTQYF.

The CDR3 DNA is TGTGCCAGCAGCCAAGGAGGTAGCGGGAGAAACGAGCAGTACTTC. Translating gives CASSQGGSGRNEQYF. This chain joins TRBV14 and TRBJ2-7, with TRBD2 matching 9 bases. V trimming: 1 base; J trimming: 5 bases; junction bases outside the gene matches: 6. CDR3 length: 15 amino acids. Germline assignment: CDR1 SGHDN and CDR2 FVKESK.

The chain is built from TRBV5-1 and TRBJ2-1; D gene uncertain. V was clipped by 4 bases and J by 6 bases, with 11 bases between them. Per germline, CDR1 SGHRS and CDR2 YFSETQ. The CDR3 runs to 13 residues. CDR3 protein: CASSPNVANEQFF. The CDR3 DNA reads TGCGCCAGCAGCCCTAACGTAGCCAATGAGCAGTTCTTC.

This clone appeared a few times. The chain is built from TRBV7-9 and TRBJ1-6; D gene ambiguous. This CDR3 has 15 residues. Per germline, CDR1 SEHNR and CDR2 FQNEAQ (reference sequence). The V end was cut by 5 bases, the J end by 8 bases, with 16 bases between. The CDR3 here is CASSRSGFRDSPLHF. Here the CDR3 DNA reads TGTGCCAGCAGCCGGAGCGGGTTTCGGGATTCACCCCTCCACTTT. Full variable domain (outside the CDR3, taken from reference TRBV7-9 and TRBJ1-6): DTGVSQNPRHKITKRGQNVTFRCDPISEHNRLYWYRQTLGQGPEFLTYFQNEAQLEKSRLLSDRFSAERPKGSFSTLEIQRTEQGDSAMYLCASSRSGFRDSPLHFGNGTRLTVT.

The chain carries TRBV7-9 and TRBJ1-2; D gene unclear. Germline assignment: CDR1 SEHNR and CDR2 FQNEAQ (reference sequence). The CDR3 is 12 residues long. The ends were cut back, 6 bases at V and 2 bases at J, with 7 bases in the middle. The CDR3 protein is CASSPDNYGYTF. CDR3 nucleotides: TGTGCCAGCAGTCCAGACAACTATGGCTACACCTTC.

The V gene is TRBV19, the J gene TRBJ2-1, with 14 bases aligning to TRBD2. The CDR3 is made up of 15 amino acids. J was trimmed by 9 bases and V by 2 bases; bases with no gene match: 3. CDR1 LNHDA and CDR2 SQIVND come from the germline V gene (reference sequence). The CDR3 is CASSISTSGGGEQFF. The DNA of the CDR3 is TGTGCCAGTAGTATATCGACTAGCGGGGGGGGTGAGCAGTTCTTC.

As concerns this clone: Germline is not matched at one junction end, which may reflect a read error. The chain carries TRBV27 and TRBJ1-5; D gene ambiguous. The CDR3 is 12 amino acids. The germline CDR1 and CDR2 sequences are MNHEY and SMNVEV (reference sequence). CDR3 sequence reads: CASSRPSIRPHF. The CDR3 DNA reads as TGTGCCAGCAGCCGCCCCTCGATACGGCCCCACTTT.

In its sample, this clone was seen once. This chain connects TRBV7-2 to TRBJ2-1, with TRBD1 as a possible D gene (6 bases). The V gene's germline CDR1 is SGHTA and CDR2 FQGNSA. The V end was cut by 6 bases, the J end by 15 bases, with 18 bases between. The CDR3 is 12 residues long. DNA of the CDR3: TGTGCCAGCAGGGCGCAGGGGATCCCACTGTTCTTC. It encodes CASRAQGIPLFF.

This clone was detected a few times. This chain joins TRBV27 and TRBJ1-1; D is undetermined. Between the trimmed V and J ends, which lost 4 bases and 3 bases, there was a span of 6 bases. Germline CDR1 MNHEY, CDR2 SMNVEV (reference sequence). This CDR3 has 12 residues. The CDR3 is CASSSLDTEAFF. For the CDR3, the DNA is TGTGCCAGCAGTTCTCTCGACACTGAAGCTTTCTTT.

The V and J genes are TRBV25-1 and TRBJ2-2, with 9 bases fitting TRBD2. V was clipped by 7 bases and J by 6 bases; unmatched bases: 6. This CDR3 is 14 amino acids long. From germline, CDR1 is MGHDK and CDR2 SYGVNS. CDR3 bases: TGTGCCAGCAAGGGCGGGAGGGCCGCCGGGGAGCTGTTTTTT. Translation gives CASKGGRAAGELFF.

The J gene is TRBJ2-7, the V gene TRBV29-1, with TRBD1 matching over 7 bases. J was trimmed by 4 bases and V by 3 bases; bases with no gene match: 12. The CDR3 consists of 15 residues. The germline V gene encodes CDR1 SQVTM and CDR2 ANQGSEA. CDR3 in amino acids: CSVDGTAPGGYEQYF. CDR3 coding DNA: TGCAGCGTTGACGGGACAGCCCCTGGGGGTTACGAGCAGTACTTC.

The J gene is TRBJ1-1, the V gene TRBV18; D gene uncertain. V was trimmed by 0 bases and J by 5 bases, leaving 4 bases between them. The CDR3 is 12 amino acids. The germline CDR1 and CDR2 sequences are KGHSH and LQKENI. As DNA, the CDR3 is TGTGCCAGCTCACCACCAGGGACTGAAGCTTTCTTT. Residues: CASSPPGTEAFF.

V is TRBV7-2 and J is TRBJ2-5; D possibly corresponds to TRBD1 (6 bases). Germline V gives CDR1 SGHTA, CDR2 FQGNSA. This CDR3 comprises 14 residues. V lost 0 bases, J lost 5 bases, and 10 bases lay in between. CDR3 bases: TGTGCCAGCAGCTTAGCAGGGGGTCGGGAGACCCAGTACTTC. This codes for CASSLAGGRETQYF.

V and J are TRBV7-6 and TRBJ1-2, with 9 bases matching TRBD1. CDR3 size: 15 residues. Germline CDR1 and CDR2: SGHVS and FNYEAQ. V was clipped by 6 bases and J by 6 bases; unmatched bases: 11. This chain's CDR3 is CASSNVQGAKDGYTF. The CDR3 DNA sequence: TGTGCCAGCAGTAATGTACAGGGGGCAAAGGATGGCTACACCTTC.

The CDR3 DNA follows: TGTGCCATCAGTGAACTCCCAGGGGACACTGAAGCTTTCTTT. Its protein is CAISELPGDTEAFF. The chain combines TRBV10-3 with TRBJ1-1, with D possibly being TRBD1 (6 bases). The CDR3 has 14 residues. V lost 3 bases to trimming and J lost 3 bases, with 11 bases between them. Germline lookup yields CDR1 ENHRY and CDR2 SYGVKD.

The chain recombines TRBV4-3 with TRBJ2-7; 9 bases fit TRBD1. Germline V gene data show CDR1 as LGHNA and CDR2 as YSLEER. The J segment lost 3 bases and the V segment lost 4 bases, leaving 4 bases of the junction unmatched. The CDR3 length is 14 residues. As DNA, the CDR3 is TGCGCCAGCAGCCCGGGGACAGGGTTCTACGAGCAGTACTTC. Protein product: CASSPGTGFYEQYF.

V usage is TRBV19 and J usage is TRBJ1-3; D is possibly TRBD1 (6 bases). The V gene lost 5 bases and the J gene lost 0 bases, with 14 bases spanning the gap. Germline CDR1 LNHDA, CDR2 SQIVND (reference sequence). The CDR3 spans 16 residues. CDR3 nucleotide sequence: TGTGCCAGTAGTCCGACAGGAGCCTTCTCTGGAAACACCATATATTTT. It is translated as CASSPTGAFSGNTIYF.

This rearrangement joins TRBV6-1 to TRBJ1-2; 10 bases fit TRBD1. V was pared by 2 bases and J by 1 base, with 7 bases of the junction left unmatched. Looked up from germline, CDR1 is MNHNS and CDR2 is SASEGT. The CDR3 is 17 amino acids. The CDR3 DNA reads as TGTGCCAGCAGTGAATATGGACAGGGGGAGATTAACTATGGCTACACCTTC. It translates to CASSEYGQGEINYGYTF.